This entry lists 21 T cell receptor beta chains sequenced from one sample in a study of T-cell memory formation after mild COVID-19. TCRdb re-analysed the 5' RACE reads in MiXCR, keeping a single row per CDR3 protein. The sample lists 350,000 or so distinct CDR3 sequences; 20% to 25% were seen once. The sample comprised PBMCs or a T cell subset sorted from them (not recorded which). These TCRs come from an adult woman who had mild COVID-19 (a few samples of this study predate the infection). Cell type and time point are not known.

V usage is TRBV9 and J usage is TRBJ2-5; TRBD2 aligns across 15 bases. Germline V gives CDR1 SGDLS, CDR2 YYNGEE. The CDR3 runs to 18 residues. Losses at the gene ends were 3 bases for V and 1 base for J; bases not matched to a gene: 7. CDR3 in amino acids: CASSAGTSGGRFQETQYF. CDR3 coding DNA: TGTGCCAGCAGCGCCGGGACTAGCGGGGGGAGGTTCCAAGAGACCCAGTACTTC. The full variable domain, its missing parts supplied by reference TRBV9 and TRBJ2-5, is DSGVTQTPKHLITATGQRVTLRCSPRSGDLSVYWYQQSLDQGLQFLIQYYNGEERAKGNILERFSAQQFPDLHSELNLSSLELGDSALYFCASSAGTSGGRFQETQYFGPGTRLLVL.

Concerning this clonotype itself: The CDR3 does not close with the conserved phenylalanine or tryptophan, likely indicating a read error. Because the CDR3's place on the DNA is in doubt, the DNA is left out and the CDR3 is given as listed by TCRdb. This rearrangement joins TRBV6-4 to TRBJ1-3. Germline CDR1 MRHNA, CDR2 SNTAGT. The CDR3 has 9 amino acids, counting both end residues. CDR3 region: CASSDSPRP.

There are a few counts of this clonotype. The chain combines TRBV2 with TRBJ1-1; a possible D gene is TRBD1 (5 bases). Looked up from germline, CDR1 is SNHLY and CDR2 is FYNNEI. Trimming shortened V by 1 base and J by 1 base, and 13 bases separated the two germline ends. The CDR3 contains 16 residues. This CDR3 reads CASSEGLGQGNTEAFF. CDR3 sequence (DNA): TGTGCCAGCAGTGAAGGATTGGGGCAGGGGAACACTGAAGCTTTCTTT.

The genes are TRBV6-5 and TRBJ1-1, with unresolved D. CDR1 and CDR2 (germline): MNHEY, SVGAGI. The V gene lost 6 bases and the J gene lost 1 base, with 12 bases spanning the gap. This CDR3 is built from 14 residues. CDR3 amino acids: CASRPLKRNTEAFF. CDR3 coding DNA: TGTGCCAGCAGACCGCTTAAGCGGAACACTGAAGCTTTCTTT.

This rearrangement joins TRBV7-9 to TRBJ1-5; no clear D. The CDR3 spans 13 residues. Deletions cut 0 bases from V and 6 bases from J, with 6 bases between. Germline CDR1 and CDR2: SEHNR and FQNEAQ (reference sequence). The CDR3 loop reads CASSLALGQPQHF. CDR3 DNA sequence: TGTGCCAGCAGCTTAGCCTTAGGTCAGCCCCAGCATTTT.

The chain couples TRBV3-1 to TRBJ2-1; a possible D gene is TRBD2 (5 bases). CDR3 length: 12 residues. The V gene's germline CDR1 is LGHDT and CDR2 YNNKEL (reference sequence). V lost 1 base and J lost 13, with 11 bases in between. The CDR3 protein is CASSQVPSGQFF. The CDR3 coding sequence is TGTGCCAGCAGCCAAGTACCGTCGGGACAGTTCTTC.

The J gene is TRBJ2-5, the V gene TRBV24-1; 9 bases map to TRBD1. The germline V gene encodes CDR1 KGHDR and CDR2 SFDVKD. The CDR3 has 15 amino acids. V lost 3 bases and J lost 5; bases outside the gene matches: 6. CDR3 nucleotide sequence: TGTGCCACCAGTGATGTGACAGGGGGAGGCGAGACCCAGTACTTC. This translates into CATSDVTGGGETQYF.

This clonotype appeared a few times. The CDR3 region has the DNA TGCAGTGCTAGAGATCTAGGCGCAGGGGGTGGACTGAACACTGAAGCTTTCTTT. Protein: CSARDLGAGGGLNTEAFF. The chain employs TRBV20-1 and TRBJ1-1; 7 bases fit TRBD1. The length of the CDR3 is 18 residues. Looked up from germline, CDR1 is DFQATT and CDR2 is SNEGSKA (reference sequence). After removal of 0 bases from V and 0 bases from J, the junction contained 13 bases not matched to a gene.

This clonotype was counted only a few times. The chain employs TRBV6-2 or TRBV6-3 and TRBJ1-5, with D maybe TRBD1 (6 bases). V lost 0 bases to trimming and J lost 6 bases, with 9 bases between them. Germline loops: CDR1 MNHEY, CDR2 SVGEGT. CDR3 length: 14 residues. DNA for the CDR3: TGTGCCAGCAGTTACTCTGGACAGATTCAGCCCCAGCATTTT. Translated, it gives CASSYSGQIQPQHF.

The DNA of the CDR3 is TGTGCCAGCAGCTTGGGGCGGGCCGACAATGAGCAGTTCTTC. It specifies CASSLGRADNEQFF. This chain joins TRBV5-5 and TRBJ2-1; D possibly corresponds to TRBD2 (5 bases). This CDR3 is built from 14 residues. Germline CDR1 is SGHKS and CDR2 is YYEKEE (reference sequence). The V end lost 0 bases, the J end lost 5 bases, and 9 bases lay between the germline ends. Full variable domain (rest looked up from reference TRBV5-5 and TRBJ2-1): DAGVTQSPTHLIKTRGQQVTLRCSPISGHKSVSWYQQVLGQGPQFIFQYYEKEERGRGNFPDRFSARQFPNYSSELNVNALLLGDSALYLCASSLGRADNEQFFGPGTRLTVL.

This clonotype was counted only a few times. The chain joins TRBV4-1 to TRBJ1-2, with D tentatively TRBD1 (6 bases). The CDR3 contains 15 residues. In germline, CDR1 is MGHRA, CDR2 YSYEKL. V shed 0 bases and J shed 4 bases, with 12 bases lying between them. The CDR3 protein is CASSQDRGTGYGYTF. In nucleotides, the CDR3 is TGCGCCAGCAGCCAAGATAGGGGGACTGGCTATGGCTACACCTTC.

This chain uses TRBV15 with TRBJ2-6; tentatively, D is TRBD1 or TRBD2 (6 bases each). V lost 0 bases and J lost 4, with 13 bases in between. This CDR3 is 17 amino acids long. Per the germline V gene, CDR1 is LNHNV and CDR2 is YYDKDF (reference sequence). CDR3 residues: CATSRDWGASGANVLTF. In DNA form, the CDR3 reads TGTGCCACCAGCAGAGATTGGGGGGCGTCCGGGGCCAACGTCCTGACTTTC.

This clonotype came up a few times. The gene calls are TRBV12-3 or TRBV12-4 and TRBJ1-1; 7 nucleotides agree with TRBD1. The CDR3 runs to 14 residues. The trim removed 4 bases at V and 5 bases at J, leaving 7 bases unmatched. CDR3 nucleotide sequence: TGTGCCAGCAGTTATAGGAGGGGGCGAACTGAAGCTTTCTTT. It translates to CASSYRRGRTEAFF.

This clonotype was detected a few times. This rearrangement joins TRBV24-1 to TRBJ1-2; a possible D gene is TRBD1 (5 bases). V was pared by 3 bases and J by 1 base, with 14 bases between. The V gene's germline CDR1 is KGHDR and CDR2 SFDVKD. This CDR3 has 16 residues. The CDR3 DNA is TGTGCCACCAGTGATCCCGCGCAGGGATATAACTATGGCTACACCTTC. This encodes CATSDPAQGYNYGYTF.

This clonotype was seen more than once but under ten times. V usage is TRBV7-9 and J usage is TRBJ2-3; 8 nucleotides line up with TRBD1. Germline V gene data show CDR1 as SEHNR and CDR2 as FQNEAQ (reference sequence). The CDR3 is 14 amino acids. The J segment lost 5 bases and the V segment lost 7 bases, leaving 8 bases of the junction unmatched. CDR3 coding DNA: TGTGCCAGCATTAAGGGACAGGCGGGAGATACGCAGTATTTT. Its protein product is CASIKGQAGDTQYF.

This clonotype was detected ten times or more. V gene TRBV21-1 combines with J gene TRBJ2-2; the D segment call TRBD2 is taken from the table without a DNA check. TRBV21-1 is a listed pseudogene. The CDR3 consists of 15 residues. The CDR3 nucleotides are TGTGCCAGCAGCGGGAGGATCCGGAACACCGGGGAGCTGTTTTTT. It codes for CASSGRIRNTGELFF.

This rearrangement joins TRBV10-3 to TRBJ1-1, with 8 bases identical to TRBD1. Per germline, CDR1 ENHRY and CDR2 SYGVKD. Trimming took 2 bases from V and 7 from J; bases not matched to a gene: 6. The length of the CDR3 is 14 residues. CDR3 region: CAISEHTQGDEAFF. In DNA form, the CDR3 reads TGTGCCATCAGTGAGCACACACAGGGGGATGAAGCTTTCTTT.

The chain employs TRBV10-3 and TRBJ2-4; 12 bases agree with TRBD2. This CDR3 is built from 15 residues. The J segment lost 4 bases and the V segment lost 2 bases, leaving 0 bases of the junction unmatched. Germline V gene sequence: CDR1 ENHRY, CDR2 SYGVKD. The CDR3 DNA reads as TGTGCCATCAGTGAGGGGACTAGCGGGAAAAACATTCAGTACTTC. Translation: CAISEGTSGKNIQYF.

The rearrangement links TRBV25-1 to TRBJ2-3; a weak D match, TRBD2 (6 bases). Trimming removed 2 bases at V and 4 bases at J, with 13 bases between. The CDR3 has 15 residues. From germline, CDR1 is MGHDK and CDR2 SYGVNS. The CDR3 region has the DNA TGTGCCAGCAGTGAACCTCAGGGAGGCCCAGATACGCAGTATTTT. As protein: CASSEPQGGPDTQYF.

This sequence joins TRBV7-3 and TRBJ2-3; 9 bases are a match to TRBD1. Germline V gives CDR1 SGHTA, CDR2 FQGTGA. Germline trimming cut 5 bases from V and 2 bases from J; bases unmatched to any gene: 5. The CDR3 contains 15 residues. CDR3 region: CASSAGQGFTDTQYF. For the CDR3, the DNA is TGTGCCAGCAGCGCTGGACAGGGGTTCACAGATACGCAGTATTTT. Full variable domain (remainder filled in from reference TRBV7-3 and TRBJ2-3): GAGVSQTPSNKVTEKGKYVELRCDPISGHTALYWYRQSLGQGPEFLIYFQGTGAADDSGLPNDRFFAVRPEGSVSTLKIQRTERGDSAVYLCASSAGQGFTDTQYFGPGTRLTVL.

In its sample, this clonotype was seen a few times. This rearrangement joins TRBV28 to TRBJ2-1; D is unclear. The CDR3 has 14 amino acids. V dropped 1 base and J dropped 7 bases, with 11 bases sitting between them. CDR1 is MDHEN, CDR2 SYDVKM, per germline. Here the CDR3 DNA reads TGTGCCAGCAGTTTATACCGCGGAAGTAATGAGCAGTTCTTC. Residues: CASSLYRGSNEQFF.